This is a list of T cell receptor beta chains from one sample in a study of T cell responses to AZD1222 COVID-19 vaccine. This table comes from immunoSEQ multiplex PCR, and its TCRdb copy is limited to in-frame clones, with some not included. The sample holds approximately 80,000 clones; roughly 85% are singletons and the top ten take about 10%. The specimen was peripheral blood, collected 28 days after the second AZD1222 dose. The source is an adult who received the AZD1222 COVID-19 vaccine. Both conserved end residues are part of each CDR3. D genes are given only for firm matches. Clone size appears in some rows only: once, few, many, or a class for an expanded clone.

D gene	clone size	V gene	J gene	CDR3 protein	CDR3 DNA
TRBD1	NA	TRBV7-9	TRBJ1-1	CAGQANTEAFF	TGTGCGGGACAGGCGAACACTGAAGCTTTCTTT
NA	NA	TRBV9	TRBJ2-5	CASSAPSRETQYF	TGTGCCAGCAGCGCGCCCTCTCGGGAGACCCAGTACTTC
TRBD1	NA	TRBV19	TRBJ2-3	CASRTGTGVSTDTQYF	TGTGCCAGTAGAACTGGGACAGGGGTTAGCACAGATACGCAGTATTTT
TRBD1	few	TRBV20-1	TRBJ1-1	CSASTGQWISTEAFF	TGCAGTGCTAGTACGGGACAGTGGATTAGCACTGAAGCTTTCTTT
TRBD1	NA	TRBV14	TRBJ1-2	CASSQLTGGYGYTF	TGTGCCAGCAGCCAACTGACAGGGGGCTATGGCTACACCTTC
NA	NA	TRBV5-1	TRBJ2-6	CASSPGALANVLTF	TGCGCCAGCAGCCCGGGGGCCTTAGCCAACGTCCTGACTTTC
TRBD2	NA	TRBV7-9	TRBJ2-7	CASSLGSGGSTYEQYF	TGTGCCAGCAGCTTAGGGTCGGGGGGGTCAACCTACGAGCAGTACTTC
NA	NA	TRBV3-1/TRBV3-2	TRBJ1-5	CASSQGATGAQPQHF	TGTGCCAGCAGCCAAGGGGCCACAGGAGCACAGCCCCAGCATTTT
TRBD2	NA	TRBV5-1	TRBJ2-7	CASRPTSGGPYEQYF	TGCGCCAGCAGGCCGACTAGCGGGGGACCCTACGAGCAGTACTTC
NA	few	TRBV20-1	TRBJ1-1	CSALKNDRPFF	TGCAGTGCTCTAAAAAACGACAGACCTTTCTTT
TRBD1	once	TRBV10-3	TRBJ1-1	CATRRTGYSEAFF	TGTGCCACCCGTCGGACAGGGTACTCTGAAGCTTTCTTT
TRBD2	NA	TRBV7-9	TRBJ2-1	CASSLVLTSGGQGQFF	TGTGCCAGCAGCTTAGTTTTGACTAGCGGGGGCCAGGGGCAGTTCTTC
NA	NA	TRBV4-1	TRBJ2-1	CASSQGGGEQFF	TGCGCCAGCAGCCAAGGAGGAGGTGAGCAGTTCTTC
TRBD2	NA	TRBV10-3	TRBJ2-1	CATGGADNEQFF	TGTGCCACCGGGGGGGCCGACAATGAGCAGTTCTTC
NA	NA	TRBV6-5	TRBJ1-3	CASSRAGGNTIYF	TGTGCCAGCAGCAGGGCCGGTGGAAACACCATATATTTT
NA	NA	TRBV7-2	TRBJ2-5	CASRRGAQETQYF	TGTGCCAGCAGAAGGGGTGCACAAGAGACCCAGTACTTC
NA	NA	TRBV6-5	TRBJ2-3	CASKGWGSGTDTQYF	TGTGCCAGCAAGGGCTGGGGGTCTGGCACAGATACGCAGTATTTT
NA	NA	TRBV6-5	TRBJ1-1	CASTNVGKPVEAFF	TGTGCCAGCACCAATGTGGGTAAGCCTGTTGAAGCTTTCTTT
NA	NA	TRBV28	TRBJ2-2	CATQGDFSNTGELFF	TGTGCCACCCAAGGGGACTTCTCGAACACCGGGGAGCTGTTTTTT
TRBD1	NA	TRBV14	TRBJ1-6	CASSRNRGTNSPLHF	TGTGCCAGCAGCCGGAACAGGGGAACAAATTCACCCCTCCACTTT
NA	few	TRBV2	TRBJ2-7	CASSTGTWYEQYF	TGTGCCAGCAGTACAGGGACGTGGTACGAGCAGTACTTC
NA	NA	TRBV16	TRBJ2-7	CASSLGGSSYEQYF	TGTGCCAGCAGCCTAGGGGGTAGTTCCTACGAGCAGTACTTC
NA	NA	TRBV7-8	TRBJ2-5	CASSLNAGLGWETQYF	TGTGCCAGCAGCTTAAACGCAGGGCTAGGGTGGGAGACCCAGTACTTC
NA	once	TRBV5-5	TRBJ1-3	CASSTPNSGNTIYF	TGTGCCAGCAGCACGCCAAACTCTGGAAACACCATATATTTT
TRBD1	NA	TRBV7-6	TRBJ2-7	CASSRVPPQGSSSYEQYF	TGTGCCAGCAGTCGTGTCCCCCCACAGGGGTCCTCCTCCTACGAGCAGTACTTC
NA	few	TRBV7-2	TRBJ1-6	CASTPNPAGYNSPLHF	TGTGCCAGCACCCCAAACCCTGCGGGGTATAATTCACCCCTCCACTTT
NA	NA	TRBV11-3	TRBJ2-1	CASTGQDNNEQFF	TGTGCCAGCACTGGACAAGACAACAATGAGCAGTTCTTC
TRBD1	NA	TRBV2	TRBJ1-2	CASSENRGFPGYTF	TGTGCCAGCAGTGAGAACAGGGGGTTCCCTGGCTACACCTTC
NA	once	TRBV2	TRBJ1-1	CASSEGTDFTEAFF	TGTGCCAGCAGTGAAGGGACAGACTTCACTGAAGCTTTCTTT
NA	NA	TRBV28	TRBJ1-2	CASTQGRRLLYGYTF	TGTGCCAGCACGCAGGGACGGAGGCTTCTCTATGGCTACACCTTC
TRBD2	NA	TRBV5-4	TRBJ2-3	CASSSSGGDVVTDTQYF	TGTGCCAGCAGCTCTAGCGGGGGGGATGTCGTCACAGATACGCAGTATTTT
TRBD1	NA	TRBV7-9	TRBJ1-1	CASSLVTGKRTEAFF	TGTGCCAGCAGCTTGGTGACAGGGAAGCGGACTGAAGCTTTCTTT
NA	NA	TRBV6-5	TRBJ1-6	CASRAAGNSPLHF	TGTGCCAGCAGGGCAGCAGGGAATTCACCCCTCCACTTT
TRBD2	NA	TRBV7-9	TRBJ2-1	CASSLRLAGAGEQFF	TGTGCCAGCAGCTTACGACTAGCGGGGGCGGGGGAGCAGTTCTTC
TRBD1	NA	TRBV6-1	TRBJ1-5	CASSGDRDQPQHF	TGTGCCAGCAGTGGGGACAGGGATCAGCCCCAGCATTTT
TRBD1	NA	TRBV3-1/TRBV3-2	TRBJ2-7	CASSQWGQGYEQYF	TGTGCCAGCAGCCAATGGGGACAGGGGTACGAGCAGTACTTC
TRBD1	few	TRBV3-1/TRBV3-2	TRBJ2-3	CASSPLSTGGTDTQYF	TGTGCCAGCAGCCCCTTATCGACAGGGGGCACAGATACGCAGTATTTT
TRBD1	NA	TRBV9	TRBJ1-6	CASSAGQGGSPLHF	TGTGCCAGCAGCGCCGGACAGGGGGGTTCACCCCTCCACTTT
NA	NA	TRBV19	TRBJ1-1	CASSMRGGSNTEAFF	TGTGCCAGTAGTATGCGGGGCGGGTCGAACACTGAAGCTTTCTTT
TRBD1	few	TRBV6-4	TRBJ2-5	CASSEGQGTGDETQYF	TGTGCCAGCAGTGAGGGCCAGGGGACAGGGGACGAGACCCAGTACTTC
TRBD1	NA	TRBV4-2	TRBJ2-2	CASSRDRGTGELFF	TGTGCCAGCAGCCGGGACAGGGGCACCGGGGAGCTGTTTTTT
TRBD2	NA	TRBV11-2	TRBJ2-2	CASTGLTSGATGELFF	TGTGCCAGCACCGGCCTGACTAGCGGGGCCACCGGGGAGCTGTTTTTT
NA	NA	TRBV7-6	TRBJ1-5	CASSLSDNQPQHF	TGTGCCAGCAGCTTATCGGACAATCAGCCCCAGCATTTT
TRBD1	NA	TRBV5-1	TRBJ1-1	CASSVTGQQWTEAFF	TGCGCCAGCAGCGTGACAGGGCAGCAGTGGACTGAAGCTTTCTTT
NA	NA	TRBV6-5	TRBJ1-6	CASSYSRVSYNSPLHF	TGTGCCAGCAGTTACTCCAGGGTCTCCTATAATTCACCCCTCCACTTT
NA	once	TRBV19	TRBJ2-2	CASSRTGELFF	TGTGCCAGTAGCCGAACCGGGGAGCTGTTTTTT
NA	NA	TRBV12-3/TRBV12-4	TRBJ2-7	CASSFGSDEQYF	TGTGCCAGCAGTTTCGGCTCGGACGAGCAGTACTTC
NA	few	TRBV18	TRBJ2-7	CASSPPSLSYEQYF	TGTGCCAGCTCACCACCGTCCCTTTCCTACGAGCAGTACTTC
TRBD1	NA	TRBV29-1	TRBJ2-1	CSVGGSPGQGGGYNEQFF	TGCAGCGTTGGGGGGTCTCCAGGACAGGGCGGTGGATACAATGAGCAGTTCTTC
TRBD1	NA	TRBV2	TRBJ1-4	CASSADRGRGEKLFF	TGTGCCAGCAGTGCCGACAGGGGCAGGGGTGAAAAACTGTTTTTT
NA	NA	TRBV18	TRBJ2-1	CASSPAIGQMNNEQFF	TGTGCCAGCTCACCAGCGATCGGACAGATGAACAATGAGCAGTTCTTC
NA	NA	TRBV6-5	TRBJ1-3	CASSTGSSYTIYF	TGTGCCAGCAGTACAGGGTCGTCGTACACCATATATTTT
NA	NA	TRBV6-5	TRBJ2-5	CASRPAGAYQETQYF	TGTGCCAGCCGCCCCGCGGGGGCTTACCAAGAGACCCAGTACTTC
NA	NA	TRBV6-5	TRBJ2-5	CASSYGRGLGQETQYF	TGTGCCAGCAGTTATGGTCGGGGGCTCGGTCAAGAGACCCAGTACTTC
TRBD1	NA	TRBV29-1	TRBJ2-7	CSVGQGLNYEQYF	TGCAGCGTTGGACAGGGGTTGAATTACGAGCAGTACTTC
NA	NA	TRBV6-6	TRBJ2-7	CASSFGGSSYEQYF	TGTGCCAGCAGTTTCGGGGGCAGCTCCTACGAGCAGTACTTC
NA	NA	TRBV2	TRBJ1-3	CASSEVGGNTIYF	TGTGCCAGCAGTGAGGTGGGAGGAAACACCATATATTTT